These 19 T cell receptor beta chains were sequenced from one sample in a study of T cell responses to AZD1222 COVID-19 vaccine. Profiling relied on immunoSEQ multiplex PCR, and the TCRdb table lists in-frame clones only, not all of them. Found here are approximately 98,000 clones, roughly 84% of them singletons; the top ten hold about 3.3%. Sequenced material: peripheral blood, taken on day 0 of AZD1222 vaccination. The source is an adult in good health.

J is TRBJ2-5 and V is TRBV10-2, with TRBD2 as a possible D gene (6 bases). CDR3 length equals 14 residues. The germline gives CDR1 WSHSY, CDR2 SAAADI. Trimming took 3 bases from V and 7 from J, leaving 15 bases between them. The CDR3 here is CASSELLAGATQYF. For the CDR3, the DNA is TGCGCCAGCAGTGAACTACTAGCTGGTGCGACCCAGTACTTC.

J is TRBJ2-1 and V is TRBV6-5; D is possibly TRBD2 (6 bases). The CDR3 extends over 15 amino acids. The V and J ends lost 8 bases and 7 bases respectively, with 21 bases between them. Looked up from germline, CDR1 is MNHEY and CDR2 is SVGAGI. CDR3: CASRPNPGDGNEQFF. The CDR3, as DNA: TGTGCCAGCCGACCCAATCCGGGGGATGGGAATGAGCAGTTCTTC.

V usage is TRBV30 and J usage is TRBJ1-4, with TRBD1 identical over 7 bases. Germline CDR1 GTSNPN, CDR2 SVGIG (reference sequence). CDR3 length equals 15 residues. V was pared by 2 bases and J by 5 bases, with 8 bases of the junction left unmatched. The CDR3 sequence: CAWSPGQARNEKLFF. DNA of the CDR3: TGTGCCTGGAGTCCCGGACAGGCGAGAAATGAAAAACTGTTTTTT.

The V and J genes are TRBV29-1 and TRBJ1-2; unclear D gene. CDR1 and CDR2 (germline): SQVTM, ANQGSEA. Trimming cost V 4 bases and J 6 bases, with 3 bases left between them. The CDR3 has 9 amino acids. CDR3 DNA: TGCAGCGTTGGTGATGGCTACACCTTC. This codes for CSVGDGYTF. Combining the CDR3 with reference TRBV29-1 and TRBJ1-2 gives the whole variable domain SAVISQKPSRDICQRGTSLTIQCQVDSQVTMMFWYRQQPGQSLTLIATANQGSEATYESGFVIDKFPISRPNLTFSTLTVSNMSPEDSSIYLCSVGDGYTFGSGTRLTVV.

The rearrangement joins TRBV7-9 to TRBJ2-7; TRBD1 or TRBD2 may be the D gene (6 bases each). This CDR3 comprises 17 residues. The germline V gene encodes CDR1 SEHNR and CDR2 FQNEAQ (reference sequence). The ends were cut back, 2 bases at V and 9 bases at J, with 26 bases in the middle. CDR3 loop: CASSLRDTTWGLGAQYF. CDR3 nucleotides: TGTGCCAGCAGCTTACGGGACACCACTTGGGGACTGGGGGCGCAGTACTTC.

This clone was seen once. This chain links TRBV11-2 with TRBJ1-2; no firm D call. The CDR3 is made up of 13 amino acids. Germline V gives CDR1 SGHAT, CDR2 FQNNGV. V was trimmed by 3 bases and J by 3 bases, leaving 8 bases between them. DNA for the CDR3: TGTGCCAGCAGCTTTCTCACGGACTATGGCTACACCTTC. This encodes CASSFLTDYGYTF.

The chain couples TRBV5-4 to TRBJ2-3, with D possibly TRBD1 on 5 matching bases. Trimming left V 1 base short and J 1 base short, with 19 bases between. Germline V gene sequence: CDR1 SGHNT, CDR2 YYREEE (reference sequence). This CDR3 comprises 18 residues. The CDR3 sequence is CASSLFGHGAVGTDTQYF. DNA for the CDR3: TGTGCCAGCAGCTTGTTCGGACATGGGGCAGTCGGCACAGATACGCAGTATTTT.

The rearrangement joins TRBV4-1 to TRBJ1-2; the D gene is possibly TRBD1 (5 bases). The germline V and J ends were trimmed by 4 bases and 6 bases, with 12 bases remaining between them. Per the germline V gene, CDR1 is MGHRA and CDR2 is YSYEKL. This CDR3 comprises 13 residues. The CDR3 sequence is CASSLTVRDGYTF. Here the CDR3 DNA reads TGCGCCAGCAGCCTGACAGTTAGGGATGGCTACACCTTC.

The CDR3 bases are TGTGCCAGCAGCGTAGGGGTGGCGACTAATGAAAAACTGTTTTTT. Translating it yields CASSVGVATNEKLFF. The chain links TRBV9 to TRBJ1-4; D uncertain. The CDR3 has 15 residues. Germline V gene sequence: CDR1 SGDLS, CDR2 YYNGEE. The V and J ends lost 0 bases and 2 bases respectively, with 8 bases between them.

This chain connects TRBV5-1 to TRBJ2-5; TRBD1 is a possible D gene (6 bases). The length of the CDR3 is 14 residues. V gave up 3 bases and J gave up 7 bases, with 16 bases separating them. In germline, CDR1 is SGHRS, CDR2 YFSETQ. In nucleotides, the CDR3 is TGCGCCAGCAGCTCAGGGGCCTTGGTGGGGACCCAGTACTTC. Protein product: CASSSGALVGTQYF.

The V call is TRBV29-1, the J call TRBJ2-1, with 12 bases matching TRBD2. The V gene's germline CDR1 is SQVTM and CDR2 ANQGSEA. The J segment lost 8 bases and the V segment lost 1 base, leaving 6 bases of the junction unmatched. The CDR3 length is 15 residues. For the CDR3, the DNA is TGCAGCGTTGAAGGCCTAGCGGGGGGGTTAGATGAGCAGTTCTTC. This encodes CSVEGLAGGLDEQFF.

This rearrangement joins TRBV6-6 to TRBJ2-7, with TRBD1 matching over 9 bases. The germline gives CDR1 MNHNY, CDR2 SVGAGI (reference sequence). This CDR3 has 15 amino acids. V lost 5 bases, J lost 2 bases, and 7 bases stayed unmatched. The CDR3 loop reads CASSQLGTGTYEQYF. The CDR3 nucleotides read TGTGCCAGCAGTCAACTGGGGACAGGGACCTACGAGCAGTACTTC.

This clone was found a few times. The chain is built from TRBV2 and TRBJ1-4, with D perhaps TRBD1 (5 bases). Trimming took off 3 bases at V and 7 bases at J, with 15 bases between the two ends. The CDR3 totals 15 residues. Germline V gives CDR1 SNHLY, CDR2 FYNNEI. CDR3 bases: TGTGCCAGCAGTGATATGGGGAGCGGGGGTGAAAAACTGTTTTTT. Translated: CASSDMGSGGEKLFF.

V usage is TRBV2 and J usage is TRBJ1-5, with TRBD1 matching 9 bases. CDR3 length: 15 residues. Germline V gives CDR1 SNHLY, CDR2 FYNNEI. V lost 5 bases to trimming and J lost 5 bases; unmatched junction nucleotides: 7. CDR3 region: CASSRKGQGDQPQHF. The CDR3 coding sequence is TGTGCCAGCAGTCGGAAGGGACAGGGTGATCAGCCCCAGCATTTT. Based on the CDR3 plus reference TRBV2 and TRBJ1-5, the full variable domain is EPEVTQTPSHQVTQMGQEVILRCVPISNHLYFYWYRQILGQKVEFLVSFYNNEISEKSEIFDDQFSVERPDGSNFTLKIRSTKLEDSAMYFCASSRKGQGDQPQHFGDGTRLSIL.

The CDR3 loop is CASSRPGTRGGELFF. The CDR3 DNA follows: TGTGCCAGCAGCCGTCCTGGGACCAGGGGCGGGGAGCTGTTTTTT. The J gene is TRBJ2-2, the V gene TRBV3-1 (or the pseudogene TRBV3-2), with D perhaps matching TRBD1 (6 bases). Trimming stripped 4 bases from V and 7 bases from J, with 16 bases between. CDR1 is LGHDT and CDR2 is YNNKEL in the germline V gene (reference sequence). This CDR3 region has 15 residues.

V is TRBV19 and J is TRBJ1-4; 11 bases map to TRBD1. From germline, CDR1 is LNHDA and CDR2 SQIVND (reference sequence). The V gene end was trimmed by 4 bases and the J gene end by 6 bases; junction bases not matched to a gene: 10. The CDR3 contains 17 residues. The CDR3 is CASSTSRTGGVYEKLFF. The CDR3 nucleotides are TGTGCCAGTAGTACCTCCCGGACAGGGGGCGTTTATGAAAAACTGTTTTTT. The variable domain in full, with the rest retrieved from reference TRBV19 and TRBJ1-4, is DGGITQSPKYLFRKEGQNVTLSCEQNLNHDAMYWYRQDPGQGLRLIYYSQIVNDFQKGDIAEGYSVSREKKESFPLTVTSAQKNPTAFYLCASSTSRTGGVYEKLFFGSGTQLSVL.

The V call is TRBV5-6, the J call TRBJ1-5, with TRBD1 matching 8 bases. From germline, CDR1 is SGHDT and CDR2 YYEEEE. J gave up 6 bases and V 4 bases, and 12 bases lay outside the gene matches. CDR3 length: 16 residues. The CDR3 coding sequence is TGTGCCAGCAGCCCATATTCAGGGGGCGGAGGTCAGCCCCAGCATTTT. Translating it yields CASSPYSGGGGQPQHF.

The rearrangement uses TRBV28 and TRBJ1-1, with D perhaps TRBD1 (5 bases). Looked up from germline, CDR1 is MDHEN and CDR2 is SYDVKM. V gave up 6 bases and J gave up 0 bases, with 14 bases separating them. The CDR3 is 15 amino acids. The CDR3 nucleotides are TGTGCCAGCAGCCACCCCCGACAGATGAACACTGAAGCTTTCTTT. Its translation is CASSHPRQMNTEAFF.

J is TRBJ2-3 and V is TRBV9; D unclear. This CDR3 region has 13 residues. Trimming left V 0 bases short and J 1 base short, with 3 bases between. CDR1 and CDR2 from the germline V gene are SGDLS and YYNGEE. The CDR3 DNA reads TGTGCCAGCAGCGTAGACGGCACAGATACGCAGTATTTT. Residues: CASSVDGTDTQYF.